This T cell receptor (beta chain) was found in a study of blood T cell repertoires in COVID-19. As for the study in general: Sources were T cells, B-cell-depleted T cells, or PBMCs; the material itself was cDNA or gDNA.

The germline CDR1 and CDR2 sequences are SGHNT and YYREEE (reference sequence). The J segment lost 5 bases and the V segment lost 4 bases, leaving 7 bases of the junction unmatched. The CDR3 spans 14 residues. Participants' reported clinical history set cohort assignment. As originally analysed: Reference gene primer amplification in the assay estimated nucleated cell counts. Using immunoSEQ multiplex PCR, the repertoire was profiled, and TCRdb retains in-frame clones only, with some absent. That table gives V, J and clone size, and the DNA gave D and trimming. This table holds 200,000 to 300,000 clones, about 91% found once.

The sample comprised PBMCs or T cells enriched from blood (not recorded which). The sequence was collected from a woman between 40 and 55 years old with acute COVID-19. The V and J genes are TRBV5-4 and TRBJ2-5; 8 bases align to TRBD2. CDR3 sequence reads: CASSPLRGGETQYF. The CDR3 nucleotides read TGTGCCAGCAGCCCCCTCCGCGGGGGGGAGACCCAGTACTTC.